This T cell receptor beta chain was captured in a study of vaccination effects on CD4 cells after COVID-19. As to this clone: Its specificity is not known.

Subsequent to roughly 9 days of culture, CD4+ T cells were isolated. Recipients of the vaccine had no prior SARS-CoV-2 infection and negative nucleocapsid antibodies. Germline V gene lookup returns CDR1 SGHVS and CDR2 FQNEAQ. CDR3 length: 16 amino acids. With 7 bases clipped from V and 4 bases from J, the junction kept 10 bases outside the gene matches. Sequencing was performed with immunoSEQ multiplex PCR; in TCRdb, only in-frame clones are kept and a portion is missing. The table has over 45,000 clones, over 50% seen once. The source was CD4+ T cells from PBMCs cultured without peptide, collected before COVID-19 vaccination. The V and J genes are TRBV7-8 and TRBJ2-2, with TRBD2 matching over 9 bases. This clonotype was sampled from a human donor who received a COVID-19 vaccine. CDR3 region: CASNLAGTVGTGELFF. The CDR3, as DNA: TGTGCCAGCAACCTAGCGGGAACAGTCGGCACCGGGGAGCTGTTTTTT.